The subject of this entry is one TCR beta chain. This receptor's antigen is unknown. There are no base qualities to consult, and no much larger clone falls within one base. This entry is derived from a study of T cells in tumors after PD-1 blockade (dated by TCRdb to 2018 to 2020). Background on the whole study: Patients with prior checkpoint blockade, systemic immunosuppressant use, or recent radiotherapy or other anti-cancer therapy within 4 weeks were excluded. The study performed paired single-cell RNA and TCR sequencing on site-matched tumors from BCC or SCC patients before and after anti-PD-1 therapy. Tumor samples averaged about 26,000 TCR templates (range about 554-99,264) and thousands of unique clonotypes, about 19-fold deeper than single-cell TCR sequencing. Some patients also continued taking vismodegib 150 mg daily during anti-PD-1 treatment. RECIST version 1.1 was used to assess clinical response.

Via the germline V gene, CDR1 is SGHDT and CDR2 YYEEEE. Inclusive of the bounding cysteine and phenylalanine, the CDR3 is 13 residues long. The sequence is cut down to CDR3 DNA, 39 bases in frame from base 1. V is reduced by 4 bases and J by 4 bases, leaving a spacing of 9 bases between them. Study-wide findings and limitations: Where the novel T cell clones came from was not determined, and possible sources could include lymphoid organs or rare unexpanded clones inside the tumor or in the tumor periphery. Exhausted CD8+ clones expanded after therapy were found to be mostly novel clonotypes undetected pre-treatment, suggesting clonal replacement rather than reinvigoration of pre-existing clones. Clonal replacement was observed only between pre- and post-treatment samples and not between two pre-treatment samples, a pattern that was regarded as arguing against biopsy timing or location artifacts. In squamous cell carcinoma, about 48% of expanded exhausted clones were novel, compared with 25% to 35% of other expanded CD8+ clones. Roughly 41% of tumor TCR clonotypes were detected in blood, and some novel exhausted tumor clones were observed in pre-treatment blood, which was taken as suggesting peripheral recruitment.

Deep TCRbeta sequencing was performed with the immunoSEQ platform. The study's own analysis went as follows. For further analysis, only productive rearrangements were exported out of the immunoSEQ Analyzer. A two-sided binomial test with a Bonferroni-corrected P below 0.01 was used to call clones that significantly expanded or contracted between timepoints. T cell phenotypes were assigned to bulk TCRbeta clonotypes by matching the clonotypes to single-cell RNA+TCR-seq clones that had the same TCRbeta sequence. Using bulk TCR sequencing data, clone enrichment in tumor was calculated by dividing a clone's tumor frequency by the same clone's PBMC frequency. TCRs were grouped by GLIPH into specificity groups, defined as clusters of distinct TCRs likely recognizing common antigens via shared CDR3 motifs. Imported from immuneACCESS, the table was reduced by TCRdb to in-frame sequences with V and J called. These copies leave out some clones; in studies compared against another copy, an unresolved V gene accounts for under half, and the cause of the remainder is not known. V and J calls plus clone size are reproduced from that table; the DNA served to infer D and trimming. The sample table lists roughly 13,000 clones, 65% to 70% of them with a count of one. About 30% of the sample lies in the top ten.

The sample's time point label, in plain terms: after anti-PD-1 therapy. Tumor biopsies were site-matched, taken from the same primary tumor before and after PD-1 blockade. Pembrolizumab 200 mg every 3 weeks or cemiplimab 350 mg every 2 weeks was administered to patients. On average, post-treatment squamous cell carcinoma samples were collected 31 days after treatment began, which captured early T cell dynamics. For bulk TCRbeta sequencing, genomic DNA was extracted from tumor biopsies or peripheral blood, and input amounts ranged from roughly 600 ng to 6,004 ng. To detect rare clonotypes with greater sensitivity than single-cell TCR sequencing, bulk TCRbeta sequencing was done on the leftover biopsy material. Histologically proven advanced or metastatic basal or squamous cell carcinoma was present in all patients, all of whom were poor candidates for surgical resection. Serial tumor biopsies were taken during anti-PD-1 treatment from the 4 patients comprising the squamous cell carcinoma cohort. Fresh biopsies were taken from the primary tumor site, and part of the biopsy material was kept in RNAlater for exome and bulk TCR sequencing.

The sequenced sample was tumor tissue, obtained after anti-PD-1 treatment. The TCR comes from a human donor with cutaneous squamous cell carcinoma. In this chain, TRBV5-6 is recombined with TRBJ1-3, with no confidently assigned D gene. This receptor carries the CDR3 CASSQTLGNTIYF. The nucleotides are TGTGCCAGCAGCCAAACCCTCGGAAACACCATATATTTT.